This T cell receptor beta chain derives from a study of control samples from healthy donors and cancer patients. Data came from immunoSEQ multiplex PCR; TCRdb stores just in-frame clones and leaves some out. The sample comprises 60,000 to 70,000 clones, 75% to 90% of which are singletons, and about 3% rests with the top ten. The clonotype comes from a woman aged 45-59 years with lung cancer. The sample taken for sequencing was PBMCs.

In DNA form, the CDR3 reads TGTGCCACCAGCAGAGATGAGGCAGGCTATAATTCACCCCTCCACTTT. Translating gives CATSRDEAGYNSPLHF. This chain joins TRBV15 and TRBJ1-6, with D unresolved. V was clipped by 0 bases and J by 3 bases, with 9 bases between them. Germline assignment: CDR1 LNHNV and CDR2 YYDKDF (reference sequence). The CDR3 runs to 16 residues.